These 26 T cell receptor beta chains were sequenced from one sample in a study of T-cell memory formation after mild COVID-19. A single record per CDR3 protein comes from TCRdb applying MiXCR to the 5' RACE reads. The table lists 100,000 to 150,000 distinct CDR3 sequences, roughly 6% of them singletons. The sample taken for sequencing was PBMCs or a T cell subset sorted from them (not recorded which). Source of these receptors: an adult woman who had mild COVID-19 (a few samples of this study predate the infection). Cell type and time point are not known.

This clonotype was seen repeatedly, ten times or more. The genes are TRBV20-1 and TRBJ2-1; 11 positions match TRBD2. With V trimmed by 1 base and J by 4 bases, 15 bases remained unmatched. CDR1 is DFQATT, CDR2 SNEGSKA, per germline (reference sequence). The CDR3 extends over 19 amino acids. The CDR3 bases are TGCAGTGCTAGAGGACAGGCGGTAGCGGGAGGGTTTTCTTACAATGAGCAGTTCTTC. Protein product: CSARGQAVAGGFSYNEQFF.

This clonotype was observed at least ten times. The chain links TRBV9 to TRBJ2-3; D unresolved. The CDR3 length is 17 residues. With 4 bases removed from V and 1 base from J, the gap between germline ends came to 19 bases. Germline CDR1 reads SGDLS; CDR2 reads YYNGEE. The CDR3 coding sequence is TGTGCCAGCAGCCCCACGGGTCGGACGGCCGGCACAGATACGCAGTATTTT. Residues: CASSPTGRTAGTDTQYF.

This clonotype came up many times. The V gene is TRBV6-5, the J gene TRBJ2-7; TRBD2 aligns across 8 bases. Unmatched junction bases numbered 8, after V lost 5 bases and J lost 2 bases. CDR3 length: 15 residues. CDR1 and CDR2 (germline): MNHEY, SVGAGI. The CDR3 nucleotides read TGTGCCAGCAGTACCGGCGGGAGGTATCCCTACGAGCAGTACTTC. This translates into CASSTGGRYPYEQYF.

V and J are TRBV20-1 and TRBJ1-5, with TRBD1 as a possible D gene (5 bases). The CDR3 is 15 residues long. V was cut by 1 base and J by 2 bases, with 12 bases left in between. Germline CDR1 DFQATT, CDR2 SNEGSKA (reference sequence). The CDR3 DNA is TGCAGTGCTAGAGTTGGGGGTTCCGGCAATCAGCCCCAGCATTTT. It specifies CSARVGGSGNQPQHF.

This clonotype was counted a few times. The V and J genes are TRBV20-1 and TRBJ2-1, with 12 bases lining up with TRBD2. With V trimmed by 2 bases and J by 9 bases, 8 bases remained unmatched. The germline CDR1 and CDR2 sequences are DFQATT and SNEGSKA (reference sequence). This CDR3 has 15 residues. The CDR3 nucleotides read TGCAGTGCTAGAACGGTGACTAGCGGGAGATTTGAGCAGTTCTTC. Its translation is CSARTVTSGRFEQFF.

In this sample, this clonotype turned up many times. CDR3 in amino acids: CASSRTGGTEAFF. The CDR3 DNA is TGTGCCAGCAGCCGAACAGGGGGCACTGAAGCTTTCTTT. The gene calls are TRBV7-3 and TRBJ1-1; 8 bases agree with TRBD1. This CDR3 is built from 13 residues. Germline V CDR1 and CDR2: SGHTA, FQGTGA. The junction had 3 bases not matched to a gene; V was cut back by 5 bases and J by 4 bases. Full variable domain (rest looked up from reference TRBV7-3 and TRBJ1-1): GAGVSQTPSNKVTEKGKYVELRCDPISGHTALYWYRQSLGQGPEFLIYFQGTGAADDSGLPNDRFFAVRPEGSVSTLKIQRTERGDSAVYLCASSRTGGTEAFFGQGTRLTVV.

This clonotype turned up a few times. The V call is TRBV7-3, the J call TRBJ2-5; D not resolved. CDR3 size: 16 residues. Germline V gene sequence: CDR1 SGHTA, CDR2 FQGTGA. V gave up 0 bases and J gave up 5 bases, with 16 bases separating them. The CDR3 nucleotides read TGTGCCAGCAGCTTAACGGTGCGGAATGACTTTGAGACCCAGTACTTC. Translated: CASSLTVRNDFETQYF.

In this sample, this clonotype turned up a few times. The rearrangement uses TRBV5-1 and TRBJ2-5; the D gene could be TRBD1 or TRBD2 (5 bases each). Germline CDR1 is SGHRS and CDR2 is YFSETQ. With 4 bases removed from V and 5 bases from J, the gap between germline ends came to 15 bases. This CDR3 has 14 residues. CDR3 residues: CASSKGRDVETQYF. The DNA for the CDR3 is TGCGCCAGCAGCAAAGGACGGGACGTGGAGACCCAGTACTTC.

As concerns this clonotype: The junction departs from the called germline gene at one end, perhaps through a read error. This chain connects TRBV6-6 to TRBJ1-4; 7 nucleotides align to TRBD1. CDR1 is MNHNY and CDR2 is SVGAGI in the germline V gene (reference sequence). CDR3 length equals 18 residues. CDR3 nucleotides: TGTGCCAGCAGTCACTCCCTACAGGGGACAGCAACTAATGAAAAACTGTTTTTT. Encoded protein: CASSHSLQGTATNEKLFF.

There are a few counts of this clonotype. The chain uses TRBV7-2 and TRBJ2-7, with a possible D match to TRBD2 (5 bases). The germline gives CDR1 SGHTA, CDR2 FQGNSA. Trimming took off 5 bases at V and 5 bases at J, with 19 bases between the two ends. The CDR3 is 15 amino acids. The CDR3 spells CASSPQWTPGNEQYF. CDR3 sequence (DNA): TGTGCCAGCAGCCCGCAGTGGACCCCCGGGAACGAGCAGTACTTC.

A few counts support this clonotype. The CDR3 region is CASSPGGEGSKNGYTF. In DNA form, the CDR3 reads TGTGCCAGCAGCCCCGGGGGAGAGGGGAGTAAGAATGGCTACACCTTC. This chain links TRBV7-3 with TRBJ1-2; the D gene is possibly TRBD1 (5 bases). This CDR3 has 16 amino acids. Trimming took 5 bases from V and 6 from J, leaving 22 bases between them. CDR1 SGHTA and CDR2 FQGTGA come from the germline V gene. The whole variable domain, filled in from reference TRBV7-3 and TRBJ1-2, reads GAGVSQTPSNKVTEKGKYVELRCDPISGHTALYWYRQSLGQGPEFLIYFQGTGAADDSGLPNDRFFAVRPEGSVSTLKIQRTERGDSAVYLCASSPGGEGSKNGYTFGSGTRLTVV.

This clonotype was seen more than once but under ten times. The rearrangement uses TRBV4-1 and TRBJ1-2; 7 bases agree with TRBD1. CDR3 length: 15 residues. V gave up 4 bases and J gave up 8 bases; unmatched junction bases: 13. The germline gives CDR1 MGHRA, CDR2 YSYEKL. The CDR3 is CASSPKDRQGRGYTF. CDR3 DNA sequence: TGCGCCAGCAGCCCGAAGGACAGACAGGGAAGGGGCTACACCTTC.

In its sample, this clonotype was seen a few times. The rearrangement uses TRBV21-1 and TRBJ2-3; TRBD1 is the table's D call and was not checked against the DNA. TRBV21-1 is tagged as a pseudogene. The CDR3 totals 18 residues. CDR3 nucleotide sequence: TGTGCCAGCAGCATCCTGCGGGACATCACCCCTAGCACAGATACGCAGTATTTT. It translates to CASSILRDITPSTDTQYF.

V and J are TRBV30 and TRBJ2-2, with a tentative D call TRBD2 (6 bases). The CDR3 totals 14 residues. V was trimmed by 8 bases and J by 3 bases, leaving 16 bases between them. Per germline, CDR1 GTSNPN and CDR2 SVGIG (reference sequence). CDR3 amino acids: CAGPRTIYTGELFF. The DNA for the CDR3 is TGTGCCGGGCCTCGGACTATTTACACCGGGGAGCTGTTTTTT.

V is TRBV6-1 and J is TRBJ2-1; D is possibly TRBD1 or TRBD2 (6 bases each). CDR1 is MNHNS and CDR2 is SASEGT in the germline V gene. V lost 4 bases, J lost 0 bases, and 19 bases lay in between. The CDR3 runs 18 residues. CDR3 coding DNA: TGTGCCAGCAGTGTGGGGGCCGGGAGCGGATTCTCCTACAATGAGCAGTTCTTC. This codes for CASSVGAGSGFSYNEQFF.

This clonotype was recorded many times. The chain has TRBV7-2 and TRBJ2-5; a weak D match, TRBD1 (5 bases). The length of the CDR3 is 14 residues. V was shortened by 6 bases and J by 1 base, with 12 bases between the two germline ends. Germline-derived CDR1 and CDR2 are SGHTA and FQGNSA. CDR3 residues: CASSGALFQETQYF. CDR3 sequence (DNA): TGTGCCAGCAGTGGGGCCCTTTTCCAAGAGACCCAGTACTTC. Drawing the rest from reference TRBV7-2 and TRBJ2-5, the complete variable domain is GAGVSQSPSNKVTEKGKDVELRCDPISGHTALYWYRQSLGQGLEFLIYFQGNSAPDKSGLPSDRFSAERTGGSVSTLTIQRTQQEDSAVYLCASSGALFQETQYFGPGTRLLVL.

This clonotype was seen ten or more times. The V call is TRBV7-3, the J call TRBJ2-7; D is undetermined. V shed 0 bases and J shed 6 bases, with 9 bases lying between them. This CDR3 is built from 13 residues. The germline V gene has CDR1 SGHTA and CDR2 FQGTGA. In nucleotides, the CDR3 is TGTGCCAGCAGCTTAACCGCCTTGGGCGAGCAGTACTTC. Amino acids: CASSLTALGEQYF.

This clonotype came up many times. The chain uses TRBV24-1 and TRBJ1-2, with a tentative D call TRBD1 (5 bases). Germline lookup yields CDR1 KGHDR and CDR2 SFDVKD. The CDR3 covers 13 residues. The V and J ends lost 3 bases and 12 bases respectively, with 16 bases between them. The CDR3 protein is CATSDETGVRHTF. The CDR3 bases are TGTGCCACCAGTGATGAGACGGGGGTTAGACACACCTTC.

This clonotype has ten or more counts. This chain links TRBV30 with TRBJ1-5; D call uncertain. Germline values: CDR1 GTSNPN, CDR2 SVGIG (reference sequence). This CDR3 region has 13 residues. V shed 3 bases and J shed 6 bases, with 12 bases lying between them. The CDR3: CAWSNSVLQPQHF. In nucleotides, the CDR3 is TGTGCCTGGAGCAATTCAGTTCTTCAGCCCCAGCATTTT.

The chain uses TRBV7-3 and TRBJ1-2; D ambiguous. This CDR3 comprises 13 residues. The V end lost 5 bases, the J end lost 2 bases, and 9 bases lay between the germline ends. Looked up from germline, CDR1 is SGHTA and CDR2 is FQGTGA. CDR3 region: CASSAGINYGYTF. In DNA, the CDR3 is TGTGCCAGCAGCGCAGGAATAAACTATGGCTACACCTTC.

The chain has TRBV6-5 and TRBJ1-1; D gene uncertain. Germline CDR1 is MNHEY and CDR2 is SVGAGI. The CDR3 consists of 15 residues. V was cut by 2 bases and J by 5 bases, with 15 bases left in between. DNA of the CDR3: TGTGCCAGCAGTTACCGAGGCCAGCCAGGTACTGAAGCTTTCTTT. Translating it yields CASSYRGQPGTEAFF.

This chain uses TRBV2 with TRBJ2-3; TRBD1 agrees at 8 bases. V lost 6 bases to trimming and J lost 0 bases; unmatched junction nucleotides: 2. This CDR3 spans 14 amino acids. CDR1 SNHLY and CDR2 FYNNEI come from the germline V gene. The CDR3 DNA is TGTGCCAGCAGGGGACAGGATAGCACAGATACGCAGTATTTT. Its translation: CASRGQDSTDTQYF.

V and J are TRBV11-2 and TRBJ2-2, with TRBD1 matching 8 bases. The CDR3 sequence is 14 residues long. J lost 9 bases, V lost 1 base, and 4 bases had no gene match. Per germline, CDR1 SGHAT and CDR2 FQNNGV. This CDR3 is CASSLAAGGRELFF. CDR3 bases: TGTGCCAGCAGCTTAGCGGCAGGGGGCCGGGAGCTGTTTTTT. Based on the CDR3 plus reference TRBV11-2 and TRBJ2-2, the full variable domain is EAGVAQSPRYKIIEKRQSVAFWCNPISGHATLYWYQQILGQGPKLLIQFQNNGVVDDSQLPKDRFSAERLKGVDSTLKIQPAKLEDSAVYLCASSLAAGGRELFFGEGSRLTVL.

This clonotype was counted only a few times. V and J are TRBV2 and TRBJ2-5; possibly TRBD1 for D (5 bases). V lost 6 bases and J 5 bases, leaving 16 bases between the germline ends. The CDR3 runs to 14 residues. Germline CDR1 SNHLY, CDR2 FYNNEI. The CDR3 coding sequence is TGTGCCAGCAGCTATACTGGTGGGGCGGAGACCCAGTACTTC. Translating it yields CASSYTGGAETQYF.

The chain carries TRBV5-1 and TRBJ2-7; no clear D. Germline V gives CDR1 SGHRS, CDR2 YFSETQ. The V end was cut by 3 bases, the J end by 1 base, with 5 bases between. The CDR3 has 12 residues. Written as DNA, the CDR3 is TGCGCCAGCAGCTGGGGTTCCTACGAGCAGTACTTC. This translates into CASSWGSYEQYF.

Many counts were recorded for this clonotype. V usage is TRBV7-2 and J usage is TRBJ2-3; no clear D gene. The V end was cut by 5 bases, the J end by 4 bases, with 22 bases between. The CDR3 runs to 17 residues. Looked up from germline, CDR1 is SGHTA and CDR2 is FQGNSA. The DNA for the CDR3 is TGTGCCAGCAGCACTACATCGACAAGGGTTGGCCCAGATACGCAGTATTTT. Its translation: CASSTTSTRVGPDTQYF.